Listed below are T cell receptor beta chains from one sample, sequenced in a study of blood T cell repertoires in COVID-19. The data were produced by immunoSEQ multiplex PCR, yet TCRdb's version contains in-frame clones alone and is incomplete. The table lists some 260,000 clones, 82% of them singletons, with under 3.5% in the top ten. Sequencing was performed on peripheral blood. The origin of the receptors is a woman aged 18-30 years with acute or convalescent COVID-19. The CDR3 runs from the conserved cysteine through the conserved F or W. A D gene is named only where the DNA matches it firmly. A clone size is listed for some rows: how often the clone was seen (once, few, many), or a class if it is expanded.

.,.,TRBV6-5,TRBJ2-1,TGTGCCAGCAGTTACACCCGCCGGGGGGCGGATGAGCAGTTCTTC,CASSYTRRGADEQFF
.,TRBD1,TRBV30,TRBJ1-1,TGTGCCTGGAGTGCCTTATCCGGGACAGGAAAAGCTTTCTTT,CAWSALSGTGKAFF
few,.,TRBV4-3,TRBJ2-1,TGCGCCAGCAGCCCGATACCTTCGGGGGAGAGGGAGCAGTTCTTC,CASSPIPSGEREQFF
.,TRBD2,TRBV27,TRBJ2-7,TGTGCCAGCAGTTTTTCAAGCGGGGCCAACTACGAGCAGTACTTC,CASSFSSGANYEQYF
.,TRBD2,TRBV6-5,TRBJ2-7,TGTGCCAGCAGTTACTCTAGCGGGGACTACGAGCAGTACTTC,CASSYSSGDYEQYF
.,.,TRBV27,TRBJ1-1,TGTGCCAGCAGCGCAACGGGGAACACTGAAGCTTTCTTT,CASSATGNTEAFF
.,.,TRBV7-2,TRBJ1-5,TGTGCCAGCAGCTTAGGGGCCGGTCAGCCCCAGCATTTT,CASSLGAGQPQHF
.,.,TRBV9,TRBJ2-3,TGTGCCAGCAGCTCCTTAGACAACAGGAAGCAGTATTTT,CASSSLDNRKQYF
.,.,TRBV10-3,TRBJ2-1,TGTGCCATCAGTGAGTCGCGGGATATAGGTGAGCAGTTCTTC,CAISESRDIGEQFF
.,.,TRBV28,TRBJ1-2,TGTGCCAGCAGTTTCGGGTCCAAACGCTACACCTTC,CASSFGSKRYTF
few,.,TRBV7-9,TRBJ1-5,TGTGCCAGCAGCCCCCCGGGTGGCAATCAGCCCCAGCATTTT,CASSPPGGNQPQHF
.,.,TRBV3-1/TRBV3-2,TRBJ2-5,TGTGCCAGCCGGCCTAGGGACACCTACTCAGAGACCCAGTACTTC,CASRPRDTYSETQYF